Each of the 25 T cell receptor beta chains below was sequenced from the same sample in a study of blood T cell repertoires in COVID-19. Using immunoSEQ multiplex PCR, the repertoire was profiled, and TCRdb retains in-frame clones only, with some absent. The sample yields 110,000 or so clones, approximately 71% seen once. Sequencing was performed on peripheral blood. These TCRs come from a human donor in a cohort sampled during active COVID-19.

The rearrangement joins TRBV18 to TRBJ2-2; a possible D gene is TRBD1 (6 bases). This CDR3 has 16 amino acids. Germline values: CDR1 KGHSH, CDR2 LQKENI. Trimming stripped 1 base from V and 8 bases from J, with 17 bases between. In DNA, the CDR3 is TGTGCCAGCTCACCACAGCCCCAGGGGCGAGCTGGGGAGCTGTTTTTT. Translation gives CASSPQPQGRAGELFF.

The chain has TRBV5-1 and TRBJ2-3, with D maybe TRBD1 (5 bases). Germline-derived CDR1 and CDR2 are SGHRS and YFSETQ. This CDR3 is built from 15 residues. V dropped 0 bases and J dropped 2 bases, with 10 bases sitting between them. The CDR3 here is CASSLATGYTDTQYF. CDR3 coding DNA: TGCGCCAGCAGCTTGGCTACAGGTTACACAGATACGCAGTATTTT. Full variable domain (outside the CDR3, taken from reference TRBV5-1 and TRBJ2-3): KAGVTQTPRYLIKTRGQQVTLSCSPISGHRSVSWYQQTPGQGLQFLFEYFSETQRNKGNFPGRFSGRQFSNSRSEMNVSTLELGDSALYLCASSLATGYTDTQYFGPGTRLTVL.

The J gene is TRBJ1-1, the V gene TRBV5-6; no clear D gene. Germline V gene data show CDR1 as SGHDT and CDR2 as YYEEEE. The CDR3 is 14 amino acids. The germline V and J ends were trimmed by 0 bases and 4 bases, with 10 bases remaining between them. The DNA of the CDR3 is TGTGCCAGCAGCTTGGCCGCCCTGAGCACTGAAGCTTTCTTT. Its translation is CASSLAALSTEAFF.

The chain uses TRBV30 and TRBJ1-2; a possible D gene is TRBD1 (5 bases). Between the trimmed V and J ends, which lost 4 bases and 4 bases, there was a span of 16 bases. CDR3 length: 14 amino acids. Germline CDR1 and CDR2: GTSNPN and SVGIG (reference sequence). The CDR3 here is CAWTPGEGSYGYTF. The CDR3 DNA follows: TGTGCCTGGACCCCCGGGGAGGGGTCCTATGGCTACACCTTC.

The chain has TRBV5-4 and TRBJ1-1; no definite D call. Per the germline V gene, CDR1 is SGHNT and CDR2 is YYREEE (reference sequence). The CDR3 has 12 amino acids. The V and J ends lost 2 bases and 6 bases respectively, with 8 bases between them. The CDR3 spells CASSFGGPEAFF. In nucleotides, the CDR3 is TGTGCCAGCAGCTTTGGAGGGCCTGAAGCTTTCTTT.

The chain is built from TRBV6-5 and TRBJ2-1, with 10 bases that match TRBD1. In germline, CDR1 is MNHEY, CDR2 SVGAGI. V lost 10 bases, J lost 8 bases, and 8 bases stayed unmatched. The CDR3 covers 13 residues. This chain's CDR3 is CAIPGQGFDEQFF. CDR3 DNA: TGTGCCATTCCGGGACAGGGGTTCGATGAGCAGTTCTTC.

V gene TRBV2 combines with J gene TRBJ2-7; tentative D call: TRBD2 (6 bases). The CDR3 is 15 amino acids. Trimming cost V 3 bases and J 1 base, with 13 bases left between them. The germline gives CDR1 SNHLY, CDR2 FYNNEI. Here the CDR3 reads CASSDGGRGSYEQYF. The CDR3 DNA is TGTGCCAGCAGTGATGGGGGGAGAGGGTCCTACGAGCAGTACTTC.

The CDR3 here is CASSLNYEQYF. CDR3 bases: TGTGCCAGCAGTCTAAACTACGAGCAGTACTTC. This chain connects TRBV12-3 or TRBV12-4 to TRBJ2-7, with D unresolved. CDR3 length: 11 amino acids. Trimming cost V 5 bases and J 3 bases, with 5 bases left between them.

This chain connects TRBV27 to TRBJ2-7, with D perhaps TRBD1 (9 bases). The CDR3 extends over 15 amino acids. V shed 5 bases and J shed 2 bases, with 16 bases lying between them. The germline gives CDR1 MNHEY, CDR2 SMNVEV (reference sequence). CDR3 sequence (DNA): TGTGCCAGCAGTCTTAGCGGGACAGGGCCCTACGAGCAGTACTTC. Translated: CASSLSGTGPYEQYF.

This chain connects TRBV3-1 (or the pseudogene TRBV3-2) to TRBJ2-7; D possibly corresponds to TRBD2 (6 bases). This CDR3 spans 16 amino acids. Per germline, CDR1 LGHDT and CDR2 YNNKEL (reference sequence). V dropped 4 bases and J dropped 3 bases, with 19 bases sitting between them. As DNA, the CDR3 is TGTGCCAGCAGCCCCCGGGACTCCGGATCTGGCTACGAGCAGTACTTC. Translation: CASSPRDSGSGYEQYF.

V gene TRBV19 combines with J gene TRBJ1-4; 8 bases are a match to TRBD1. From germline, CDR1 is LNHDA and CDR2 SQIVND (reference sequence). V lost 1 base and J lost 8; bases outside the gene matches: 12. This CDR3 is 17 amino acids long. The CDR3 nucleotides are TGTGCCAGTAGTATAGTTTTTTGGGACAGGAACGACGAAAAACTGTTTTTT. The encoded protein is CASSIVFWDRNDEKLFF.

The V and J genes are TRBV27 and TRBJ2-7; 8 bases are shared with TRBD1. The V gene end was trimmed by 5 bases and the J gene end by 4 bases; junction bases not matched to a gene: 10. The CDR3 sequence is 15 residues long. Germline V gene sequence: CDR1 MNHEY, CDR2 SMNVEV (reference sequence). The CDR3 spells CASSANGQGFYEQYF. Written as DNA, the CDR3 is TGTGCCAGCAGTGCCAATGGACAGGGCTTTTACGAGCAGTACTTC.

The chain recombines TRBV12-3 or TRBV12-4 with TRBJ2-7; perhaps TRBD1 as D (6 bases). With 3 bases removed from V and 4 bases from J, the gap between germline ends came to 10 bases. The CDR3 is 13 amino acids. CDR3 residues: CASSLRRGYEQYF. The DNA for the CDR3 is TGTGCCAGCAGTTTGCGCAGGGGTTACGAGCAGTACTTC.

CDR3 nucleotide sequence: TGTGCCAGCAGCGTAGAAGGTAGCGGGGTCTACAATGAGCAGTTCTTC. Its translation is CASSVEGSGVYNEQFF. V is TRBV9 and J is TRBJ2-1, with 8 positions matching TRBD2. Germline CDR1 is SGDLS and CDR2 is YYNGEE. This CDR3 region has 16 residues. The junction had 5 bases not matched to a gene; V was cut back by 0 bases and J by 3 bases.

The chain employs TRBV6-1 and TRBJ2-5; 13 bases agree with TRBD2. The ends lost 3 bases at V and 0 bases at J; junction bases unmatched: 7. Germline lookup yields CDR1 MNHNS and CDR2 SASEGT. This CDR3 has 18 amino acids. The CDR3 protein is CASSDRLAGGPNQETQYF. As DNA, the CDR3 is TGTGCCAGCAGTGATCGACTAGCGGGGGGTCCGAACCAAGAGACCCAGTACTTC.

This clone was counted between two and nine times. The V and J genes are TRBV4-1 and TRBJ2-7, with a possible D match to TRBD2 (5 bases). V was cut by 0 bases and J by 5 bases, with 5 bases left in between. The germline V gene has CDR1 MGHRA and CDR2 YSYEKL. The CDR3 consists of 12 residues. The CDR3 nucleotides read TGCGCCAGCAGCCAAGACGGGGACGAGCAGTACTTC. It codes for CASSQDGDEQYF.

The V gene is TRBV18, the J gene TRBJ2-5, with D perhaps TRBD2 (6 bases). Germline lookup yields CDR1 KGHSH and CDR2 LQKENI. Trimming removed 6 bases at V and 4 bases at J, with 12 bases between. This CDR3 has 13 residues. The CDR3 sequence: CASSKAGGETQYF. The CDR3, as DNA: TGTGCCAGCTCGAAAGCCGGGGGAGAGACCCAGTACTTC.

This chain connects TRBV7-2 to TRBJ2-7, with 7 bases identical to TRBD1. The length of the CDR3 is 15 residues. Losses at the gene ends were 5 bases for V and 6 bases for J; bases not matched to a gene: 13. Germline CDR1 is SGHTA and CDR2 is FQGNSA. The CDR3 coding sequence is TGTGCCAGCAGCATTTTTCCGGGACAGATGATCGAGCAGTACTTC. The encoded protein is CASSIFPGQMIEQYF.

Comment on this clone: Other DNA variants within this sample encode the same CDR3. This chain connects TRBV27 to TRBJ2-7; 7 bases are a match to TRBD1. Per germline, CDR1 MNHEY and CDR2 SMNVEV (reference sequence). The CDR3 covers 13 residues. The V segment lost 3 bases and the J segment 1 base; nucleotides outside the gene matches: 0. The CDR3 DNA reads as TGTGCCAGCAGTTTGACAGGGTCCTACGAGCAGTACTTC. Protein: CASSLTGSYEQYF.

The V call is TRBV28, the J call TRBJ2-1; 10 bases align to TRBD1. CDR3 length: 14 residues. The V segment lost 8 bases and the J segment 9 bases; nucleotides outside the gene matches: 10. Germline values: CDR1 MDHEN, CDR2 SYDVKM. The CDR3 region has the DNA TGTGCCAGCCTTAAACCGGGACAGGGGTTTGAGCAGTTCTTC. Protein sequence: CASLKPGQGFEQFF.

The chain uses TRBV6-5 and TRBJ2-7; 7 bases are shared with TRBD1. This CDR3 spans 13 amino acids. Losses at the gene ends were 7 bases for V and 5 bases for J; bases not matched to a gene: 8. Looked up from germline, CDR1 is MNHEY and CDR2 is SVGAGI. The CDR3: CASNPQGVDEQYF. CDR3 nucleotide sequence: TGTGCCAGCAATCCTCAGGGGGTCGACGAGCAGTACTTC.

The V gene is TRBV18, the J gene TRBJ1-5, with D possibly being TRBD1 (6 bases). Between the trimmed V and J ends, which lost 4 bases and 9 bases, there was a span of 22 bases. This CDR3 region has 16 residues. The germline V gene has CDR1 KGHSH and CDR2 LQKENI. The DNA of the CDR3 is TGTGCCAGCTCACGGGATACAGGGAATGACTTTTCGCCCCAGCATTTT. The encoded protein is CASSRDTGNDFSPQHF.

The rearrangement links TRBV25-1 to TRBJ2-2, with a weak D call TRBD1 (6 bases). The length of the CDR3 is 13 residues. The germline V gene has CDR1 MGHDK and CDR2 SYGVNS. The V and J ends lost 11 bases and 2 bases respectively, with 12 bases between them. The CDR3 loop is CAAGTTNTGELFF. DNA for the CDR3: TGTGCCGCCGGGACAACCAACACCGGGGAGCTGTTTTTT.

The V and J genes are TRBV4-1 and TRBJ2-7; D gene uncertain. The CDR3 extends over 15 amino acids. The V gene's germline CDR1 is MGHRA and CDR2 YSYEKL. V was pared by 4 bases and J by 0 bases, with 13 bases between. The DNA for the CDR3 is TGCGCCAGCAGCCCCGCCCTCAGTTACTCCTACGAGCAGTACTTC. As protein: CASSPALSYSYEQYF.

This clone has just a few counts. This sequence joins TRBV15 and TRBJ1-1, with D perhaps TRBD1 (6 bases). V gave up 4 bases and J gave up 4 bases, with 13 bases separating them. Germline V gene data show CDR1 as LNHNV and CDR2 as YYDKDF (reference sequence). This CDR3 spans 14 amino acids. As DNA, the CDR3 is TGTGCCACCAGCAAACAGGGATATGGCACTGAAGCTTTCTTT. Translating it yields CATSKQGYGTEAFF.